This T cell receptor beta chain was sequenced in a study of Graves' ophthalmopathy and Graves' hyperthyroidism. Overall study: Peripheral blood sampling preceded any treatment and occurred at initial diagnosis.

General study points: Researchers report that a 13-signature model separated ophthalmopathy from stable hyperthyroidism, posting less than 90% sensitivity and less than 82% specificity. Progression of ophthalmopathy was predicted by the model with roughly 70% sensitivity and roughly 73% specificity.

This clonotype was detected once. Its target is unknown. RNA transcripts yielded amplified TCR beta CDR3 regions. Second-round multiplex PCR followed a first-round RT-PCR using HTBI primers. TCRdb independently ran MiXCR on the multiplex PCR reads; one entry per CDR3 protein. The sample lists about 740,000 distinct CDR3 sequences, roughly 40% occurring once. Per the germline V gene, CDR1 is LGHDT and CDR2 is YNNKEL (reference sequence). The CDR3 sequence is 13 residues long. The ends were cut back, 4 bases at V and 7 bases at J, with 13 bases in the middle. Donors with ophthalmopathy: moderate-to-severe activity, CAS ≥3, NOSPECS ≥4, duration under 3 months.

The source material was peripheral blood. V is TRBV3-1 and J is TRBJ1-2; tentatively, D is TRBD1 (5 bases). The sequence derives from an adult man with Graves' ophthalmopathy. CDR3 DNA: TGTGCCAGCAGCCTCGGGACTTCCCGTGGCTACACCTTC. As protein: CASSLGTSRGYTF.